These 27 T cell receptor beta chains originate from one sample sequenced in a study of Graves' ophthalmopathy and Graves' hyperthyroidism. For repertoire sequencing, the TCR beta CDR3 regions were amplified from RNA transcripts. HTBI primers primed a first-round RT-PCR, and a second-round multiplex PCR followed. Using its own MiXCR run on the multiplex PCR reads, TCRdb lists one record per CDR3 protein. Of 740,000 or so distinct CDR3 sequences in the sample, 40% are singletons; the top ten hold 40% to 55%. The sequenced material came from peripheral blood. These receptors all come from an adult man with Graves' ophthalmopathy.

The chain employs TRBV24-1 and TRBJ2-3; the D is unclear. Trimming shortened V by 2 bases and J by 2 bases, and 13 bases separated the two germline ends. Per the germline V gene, CDR1 is KGHDR and CDR2 is SFDVKD. This CDR3 spans 16 amino acids. The CDR3 DNA sequence: TGTGCCACCAGTGATTCAGCGACCGTGTACACAGATACGCAGTATTTT. Translation gives CATSDSATVYTDTQYF.

The chain employs TRBV30 and TRBJ1-1; TRBD1 is a possible D gene (6 bases). Germline V gives CDR1 GTSNPN, CDR2 SVGIG (reference sequence). V dropped 0 bases and J dropped 4 bases, with 12 bases sitting between them. CDR3 size: 14 residues. The CDR3 protein is CAWSVAGEGTEAFF. The CDR3 DNA reads TGTGCCTGGAGTGTAGCAGGGGAGGGCACTGAAGCTTTCTTT.

The chain carries TRBV11-1 and TRBJ1-1; D perhaps matches TRBD1 (5 bases). V was pared by 6 bases and J by 4 bases, with 21 bases between. CDR1 SGHAT and CDR2 FQDESV come from the germline V gene (reference sequence). This CDR3 has 16 amino acids. The CDR3 DNA reads TGTGCCAGCAGTTGGGGGTCATCCGGGCTCGGCACTGAAGCTTTCTTT. Its translation is CASSWGSSGLGTEAFF. The variable domain in full, completed from reference TRBV11-1 and TRBJ1-1, reads EAEVAQSPRYKITEKSQAVAFWCDPISGHATLYWYRQILGQGPELLVQFQDESVVDDSQLPKDRFSAERLKGVDSTLKIQPAELGDSAMYLCASSWGSSGLGTEAFFGQGTRLTVV.

The chain uses TRBV7-9 and TRBJ2-5; TRBD1 agrees at 7 bases. CDR1 SEHNR and CDR2 FQNEAQ come from the germline V gene (reference sequence). Trimming at V came to 9 bases and at J to 4 bases, leaving 14 bases not matched to a gene. This CDR3 has 15 amino acids. For the CDR3, the DNA is TGTGCCAGTCATCGTGCCGAGGGGGCGCGAGAGACCCAGTACTTC. Amino acid sequence: CASHRAEGARETQYF.

The V gene is TRBV10-2, the J gene TRBJ1-2, with D unresolved. Looked up from germline, CDR1 is WSHSY and CDR2 is SAAADI. The CDR3 sequence is 13 residues long. Trimming shortened V by 4 bases and J by 4 bases, and 10 bases separated the two germline ends. The CDR3 sequence is CASSVREFYGYTF. The CDR3, as DNA: TGCGCCAGCAGTGTACGGGAATTCTATGGCTACACCTTC.

This clonotype has a count of ten or more. The gene calls are TRBV19 and TRBJ1-2, with D hard to call. The CDR3 length is 14 residues. V was cut by 2 bases and J by 2 bases, with 9 bases left in between. Germline V gene sequence: CDR1 LNHDA, CDR2 SQIVND (reference sequence). The DNA of the CDR3 is TGTGCCAGTAGTATATCACGGGGAAACTATGGCTACACCTTC. Its translation: CASSISRGNYGYTF. The complete variable domain, with remaining parts taken from reference TRBV19 and TRBJ1-2, reads DGGITQSPKYLFRKEGQNVTLSCEQNLNHDAMYWYRQDPGQGLRLIYYSQIVNDFQKGDIAEGYSVSREKKESFPLTVTSAQKNPTAFYLCASSISRGNYGYTFGSGTRLTVV.

This clonotype has just a few counts. J is TRBJ2-5 and V is TRBV11-2; 7 positions match TRBD2. The CDR3 totals 15 residues. J was trimmed by 5 bases and V by 3 bases; bases with no gene match: 9. Germline CDR1 and CDR2: SGHAT and FQNNGV. The CDR3 loop reads CASSFRPVGGETQYF. CDR3 coding DNA: TGTGCCAGCAGCTTTCGTCCAGTGGGGGGGGAGACCCAGTACTTC.

In the case of this clonotype: The final CDR3 position lacks the conserved phenylalanine or tryptophan, pointing to a likely read error. The rearrangement joins TRBV25-1 to TRBJ1-1, with TRBD1 matching over 7 bases. Germline V gene data show CDR1 as MGHDK and CDR2 as SYGVNS. The CDR3 is 16 residues long. V lost 5 bases and J lost 1; bases outside the gene matches: 10. CDR3 bases: TGTGCCAGCAGTCCGACAGGGCGGAGGGAGAACACTGAAGCTTTCTTA. Translation: CASSPTGRRENTEAFL.

A word on this clonotype: A much larger clone is a single base away; this may be a read error. The chain uses TRBV2 and TRBJ1-1, with D hard to call. Germline-derived CDR1 and CDR2 are SNHLY and FYNNEI. The CDR3 is 10 amino acids. In DNA, the CDR3 is TGTGCCAGCAGTGGATTAGAAGATTTCTTT. Translated: CASSGLEDFF.

The sample holds a few counts of this clonotype. The chain is built from TRBV20-1 and TRBJ2-5; 14 bases agree with TRBD2. Germline CDR1 and CDR2: DFQATT and SNEGSKA (reference sequence). The V and J ends lost 7 bases and 1 base, in that order; junction bases with no gene match: 2. The CDR3 extends over 14 amino acids. Here the CDR3 reads CSGLAGGPQETQYF. In DNA form, the CDR3 reads TGCAGTGGACTAGCGGGGGGGCCCCAAGAGACCCAGTACTTC.

This clonotype appeared a few times. CDR3 DNA: TGTGCCAGCAGTGAACCCGGTCCAGAGACCCAGTACTTC. Residues: CASSEPGPETQYF. The chain has TRBV2 and TRBJ2-5; D gene uncertain. In germline, CDR1 is SNHLY, CDR2 FYNNEI. Trimming pared 2 bases from V and 4 bases from J, leaving 8 bases between. The CDR3 extends over 13 amino acids.

V usage is TRBV19 and J usage is TRBJ1-1; 10 nucleotides agree with TRBD1. V gave up 7 bases and J gave up 4 bases; unmatched junction bases: 6. CDR1 is LNHDA and CDR2 is SQIVND in the germline V gene (reference sequence). This CDR3 has 14 residues. CDR3 DNA: TGTGCCAGTACCAGAGACAGGGGGCTCACTGAAGCTTTCTTT. This codes for CASTRDRGLTEAFF. The variable domain in full, with the rest retrieved from reference TRBV19 and TRBJ1-1, is DGGITQSPKYLFRKEGQNVTLSCEQNLNHDAMYWYRQDPGQGLRLIYYSQIVNDFQKGDIAEGYSVSREKKESFPLTVTSAQKNPTAFYLCASTRDRGLTEAFFGQGTRLTVV.

The V call is TRBV5-5, the J call TRBJ2-5; 7 nucleotides agree with TRBD2. Germline assignment: CDR1 SGHKS and CDR2 YYEKEE (reference sequence). V shed 1 base, J shed 3 bases, and the junction held 6 bases outside the gene matches. The CDR3 runs 15 residues. As DNA, the CDR3 is TGTGCCAGCAGCTTGATCGGGGGGACTGAAGAGACCCAGTACTTC. Translated, it gives CASSLIGGTEETQYF.

Concerning this clonotype itself: One end of the junction fails to match germline, which may point to a read error. The V call is TRBV25-1, the J call TRBJ1-2; no firm D call. The CDR3 length is 14 residues. In germline, CDR1 is MGHDK, CDR2 SYGVNS. Here the CDR3 DNA reads TGTGCCTGCAGCTTCTCGTCGGGGAGCTATGGCTACACCTTC. Encoded protein: CACSFSSGSYGYTF.

V is TRBV10-3 and J is TRBJ2-5, with TRBD1 matching over 12 bases. Per germline, CDR1 ENHRY and CDR2 SYGVKD. The CDR3 is 15 residues long. Trimming cost V 6 bases and J 5 bases; bases outside gene matches: 7. The CDR3 loop reads CAISRGQGAYETQYF. DNA for the CDR3: TGTGCCATCAGCCGGGGACAGGGGGCGTATGAGACCCAGTACTTC.

This clonotype was seen a few times. The rearrangement links TRBV24-1 to TRBJ2-7, with D unresolved. The germline V and J ends were trimmed by 5 bases and 3 bases, with 10 bases remaining between them. The CDR3 is 13 amino acids. Germline V gene lookup returns CDR1 KGHDR and CDR2 SFDVKD. The CDR3 region is CATSVDTYYEQYF. DNA for the CDR3: TGTGCCACCAGTGTTGACACCTACTACGAGCAGTACTTC.

The table lists this clonotype with a few counts. V usage is TRBV20-1 and J usage is TRBJ2-5; 10 bases match TRBD1. The CDR3 consists of 14 residues. The V and J ends lost 2 bases and 5 bases, in that order; junction bases with no gene match: 5. The germline V gene encodes CDR1 DFQATT and CDR2 SNEGSKA (reference sequence). CDR3: CSARLTGGAETQYF. The CDR3 DNA sequence: TGCAGTGCTAGACTGACAGGGGGCGCCGAGACCCAGTACTTC.

The sample holds a few counts of this clonotype. This chain uses TRBV7-2 with TRBJ2-7; 7 bases are shared with TRBD1. CDR3 size: 14 residues. Losses at the gene ends were 4 bases for V and 6 bases for J; bases not matched to a gene: 9. CDR1 SGHTA and CDR2 FQGNSA come from the germline V gene. CDR3 in DNA: TGTGCCAGCAGCTCCTCAACAGGGGTTGGCGAGCAGTACTTC. It yields the protein CASSSSTGVGEQYF.

This clonotype came up many times. CDR3: CASSENPGRSNQPQHF. The DNA of the CDR3 is TGTGCCAGCAGTGAGAACCCCGGTCGAAGCAATCAGCCCCAGCATTTT. V and J are TRBV2 and TRBJ1-5; D is undetermined. Looked up from germline, CDR1 is SNHLY and CDR2 is FYNNEI. The CDR3 covers 16 residues. With 3 bases removed from V and 1 base from J, the gap between germline ends came to 13 bases. Supplemented by reference TRBV2 and TRBJ1-5, the full variable domain reads EPEVTQTPSHQVTQMGQEVILRCVPISNHLYFYWYRQILGQKVEFLVSFYNNEISEKSEIFDDQFSVERPDGSNFTLKIRSTKLEDSAMYFCASSENPGRSNQPQHFGDGTRLSIL.

This clonotype appeared many times. The chain employs TRBV2 and TRBJ2-6; possibly TRBD1 for D (6 bases). Germline-derived CDR1 and CDR2 are SNHLY and FYNNEI. This CDR3 spans 18 amino acids. V lost 5 bases and J lost 1, with 18 bases in between. CDR3 coding DNA: TGTGCCAGCAGTAAGCTACAGGGTTGGTCTTCTGGGGCCAACGTCCTGACTTTC. Encoded protein: CASSKLQGWSSGANVLTF.

The chain is built from TRBV29-1 and TRBJ2-5; D might be TRBD1 (5 bases). The V end was cut by 7 bases, the J end by 5 bases, with 14 bases between. CDR3 length: 12 residues. Germline CDR1 and CDR2: SQVTM and ANQGSEA. CDR3 region: CSGRQFSETQYF. CDR3 coding DNA: TGCAGCGGCAGACAGTTCAGCGAGACCCAGTACTTC. Combining the CDR3 with reference TRBV29-1 and TRBJ2-5 gives the whole variable domain SAVISQKPSRDICQRGTSLTIQCQVDSQVTMMFWYRQQPGQSLTLIATANQGSEATYESGFVIDKFPISRPNLTFSTLTVSNMSPEDSSIYLCSGRQFSETQYFGPGTRLLVL.

The chain is built from TRBV6-6 and TRBJ2-7; 8 bases fit TRBD1. The germline CDR1 and CDR2 sequences are MNHNY and SVGAGI (reference sequence). With V trimmed by 5 bases and J by 1 base, 7 bases remained unmatched. This CDR3 spans 15 amino acids. CDR3 coding DNA: TGTGCCAGCAGTAACGACAGGGGCTCGTCCTACGAGCAGTACTTC. Its translation is CASSNDRGSSYEQYF.

This clonotype came up a few times. The chain uses TRBV6-5 and TRBJ2-5, with D perhaps assigned TRBD1 or TRBD2 (5 bases each). The last part of the DNA fits TRBJ2-7 better; the J call may be wrong. Germline assignment: CDR1 MNHEY and CDR2 SVGAGI. The CDR3 has 16 residues. The CDR3 DNA reads TGTGCCAGCAGTTACTCGTGGGGACGCGATTCCTACGAGCAGTACTTC. This codes for CASSYSWGRDSYEQYF.

This clonotype was seen repeatedly, ten times or more. V and J are TRBV15 and TRBJ1-2; D is ambiguous. Germline loops: CDR1 LNHNV, CDR2 YYDKDF (reference sequence). V lost 0 bases and J lost 1, with 12 bases in between. The CDR3 is 16 amino acids. Written as DNA, the CDR3 is TGTGCCACCAGCAGAGATCTATTGTATGATAACTATGGCTACACCTTC. Protein: CATSRDLLYDNYGYTF.

V gene TRBV20-1 combines with J gene TRBJ2-7; the match to TRBD1 covers 8 bases. Germline CDR1 and CDR2: DFQATT and SNEGSKA (reference sequence). The junction had 13 bases not matched to a gene; V was cut back by 0 bases and J by 3 bases. The CDR3 has 17 amino acids. The CDR3 nucleotides are TGCAGTGCTAGAGACCTAGGTCCCGGACAGGGCGTCTACGAGCAGTACTTC. Residues: CSARDLGPGQGVYEQYF.

This clonotype was seen only a few times. This chain links TRBV6-1 with TRBJ2-7; possible D gene TRBD1, 6 bases. Germline CDR1 reads MNHNS; CDR2 reads SASEGT. The CDR3 length is 13 residues. V was pared by 9 bases and J by 2 bases, with 14 bases between. CDR3 bases: TGTGCCAGTCTAGACAGGTCAACCTACGAGCAGTACTTC. Translation gives CASLDRSTYEQYF.

This clonotype occurred a few times. The chain recombines TRBV7-2 with TRBJ2-7; 7 bases fit TRBD1. Germline CDR1 is SGHTA and CDR2 is FQGNSA. The V segment lost 5 bases and the J segment 0 bases; nucleotides outside the gene matches: 13. The CDR3 extends over 17 amino acids. The chain's CDR3 is CASSLGPLGQISYEQYF. CDR3 bases: TGTGCCAGCAGCCTAGGGCCGTTGGGACAGATCTCCTACGAGCAGTACTTC.